This T cell receptor beta chain emerged from a study of T cell changes during pregnancy in multiple sclerosis. This CDR3 has 12 amino acids. Germline V CDR1 and CDR2: LNHDA, SQIVND (reference sequence). V was pared by 4 bases and J by 7 bases, with 7 bases between. Using immunoSEQ multiplex PCR, the repertoire was profiled, and TCRdb retains in-frame clones only, with some absent. Of roughly 50,000 clones in the sample, 85% to 95% are singletons; the top ten hold 0.25%. This clonotype originated in a female donor with multiple sclerosis, enrolled in a pregnancy study. This chain connects TRBV19 to TRBJ2-2, with unresolved D. The sequenced sample was CD4+ T cells from peripheral blood mononuclear cells, obtained in the third trimester of pregnancy. CDR3 sequence reads: CASSKTYGELFF. In nucleotides, the CDR3 is TGTGCCAGTAGTAAAACCTACGGGGAGCTGTTTTTT.